This T cell receptor (beta chain) was recovered during a study of regulatory T cells in long-lasting Graves disease. Study-wide results and caveats: It was possible that the small sample size reduced accuracy.

The CDR3 has 13 amino acids. Germline V gene data show CDR1 as MDHEN and CDR2 as SYDVKM. With 6 bases removed from V and 7 bases from J, the gap between germline ends came to 12 bases. This clonotype showed up just a few times. Its antigen remains unknown. A read error may be the cause here, since a much bigger clone is one base away. CDR3-region Arm-PCR and iRepertoire HTBI primers produced the TCR beta libraries. TCRdb fed the multiplex PCR reads into MiXCR, producing one record per CDR3 protein. The table includes roughly 470,000 distinct CDR3 sequences, less than 25% detected once. Stated time point: persistent/refractory GD, antithyroid drugs over 5 years with positive TRAb. From PBMCs, RNA was extracted and then used to make the TCR library.

The sample was peripheral blood mononuclear cells (PBMCs), taken when the disease was refractory, from a patient treated with antithyroid drugs. The chain is built from TRBV28 and TRBJ1-4; the D is unclear. The TCR originated in a female donor with Graves disease. The CDR3 loop is CASRASWSEKLFF. Written as DNA, the CDR3 is TGTGCCAGCAGAGCAAGTTGGAGTGAAAAACTGTTTTTT.